Listed below are T cell receptor beta chains from one sample, sequenced in a study of blood T cell repertoires in COVID-19. Method: immunoSEQ multiplex PCR; TCRdb's copy keeps in-frame clones and lacks some. The table records around 120,000 clones, roughly 80% of them present only once. Source material: peripheral blood. Source of these receptors: a man aged 70 or older with acute or convalescent COVID-19. Each CDR3 is given without its conserved first and last residue.

CDR3: ASSPRTLRPQH; J: TRBJ1-5; V: TRBV12-3/TRBV12-4
CDR3: ASSRRGQPQH; J: TRBJ1-5; V: TRBV12-3/TRBV12-4
CDR3: ASSFQGGGEKLF; J: TRBJ1-4; V: TRBV11-2
CDR3: ASNTGTGLSGYT; J: TRBJ1-2; V: TRBV7-9
CDR3: ASSGWGRGQGDTQY; J: TRBJ2-3; V: TRBV5-8
CDR3: ASSGGTSGGTDTQY; J: TRBJ2-3; V: TRBV13
CDR3: ASNGDRGGAQH; J: TRBJ1-5; V: TRBV19
CDR3: ASSQQVRRGGETQY; J: TRBJ2-5; V: TRBV4-1
CDR3: ASILAGLSYNSPLH; J: TRBJ1-6; V: TRBV9
CDR3: AKPDTQSSYEQY; J: TRBJ2-7; V: TRBV19
CDR3: SVVGTGGQPQH; J: TRBJ1-5; V: TRBV29-1
CDR3: ASSLVSSGNYEQY; J: TRBJ2-7; V: TRBV5-1
CDR3: AWSVGTGGVSSPLH; J: TRBJ1-6; V: TRBV30
CDR3: ASSVGGRTVEQY; J: TRBJ2-7; V: TRBV9
CDR3: VIASGRREQY; J: TRBJ2-7; V: TRBV28
CDR3: ATSDSGTSGYNEQF; J: TRBJ2-1; V: TRBV24-1
CDR3: SVSREGEQY; J: TRBJ2-7; V: TRBV20-1
CDR3: ASSLRGLEAVYNEQF; J: TRBJ2-1; V: TRBV5-1
CDR3: ASREGTATDTQY; J: TRBJ2-3; V: TRBV5-1
CDR3: ASSEGGTENSYEQY; J: TRBJ2-7; V: TRBV2
CDR3: ASSQEQSSYGYT; J: TRBJ1-2; V: TRBV3-1/TRBV3-2
CDR3: ASSLRAGGPAYEQY; J: TRBJ2-7; V: TRBV7-2
CDR3: ASSLTDSNQPQH; J: TRBJ1-5; V: TRBV28
CDR3: ASSKRVNTEAF; J: TRBJ1-1; V: TRBV5-6
CDR3: ASSYSPVDYNSPLH; J: TRBJ1-6; V: TRBV6-5
CDR3: ASSLDIGTGGDTQY; J: TRBJ2-3; V: TRBV7-9
CDR3: ASRGNTGELF; J: TRBJ2-2; V: TRBV7-9
CDR3: ASSRSAPPLQETQY; J: TRBJ2-5; V: TRBV5-1
CDR3: ASSDLRGSANTGELF; J: TRBJ2-2; V: TRBV19
CDR3: ASSGRTGGITEAF; J: TRBJ1-1; V: TRBV5-4
CDR3: ASSYSSGKTQY; J: TRBJ2-5; V: TRBV6-5
CDR3: ASSTTAATNEKLF; J: TRBJ1-4; V: TRBV7-3
CDR3: AISAIGVAGLVDTQY; J: TRBJ2-3; V: TRBV10-3
CDR3: ASSLLGLANSGELF; J: TRBJ2-2; V: TRBV7-9
CDR3: ASSLGQGNTGELF; J: TRBJ2-2; V: TRBV28
CDR3: ASSSLDLTEAF; J: TRBJ1-1; V: TRBV5-4
CDR3: ASSSLGQGEF; J: TRBJ2-1; V: TRBV6-5
CDR3: AISESGVTGWNTEAF; J: TRBJ1-1; V: TRBV10-3
CDR3: ASSLRFGGQGYEQY; J: TRBJ2-7; V: TRBV27
CDR3: ASSPRAGGTSNTEAF; J: TRBJ1-1; V: TRBV18
CDR3: ASSAPEGPLFNEQF; J: TRBJ2-1; V: TRBV5-1
CDR3: ASSLGDNTEAF; J: TRBJ1-1; V: TRBV5-6
CDR3: ASSPADLLTGVVEEPQH; J: TRBJ1-5; V: TRBV4-1
CDR3: ASSLATGNTGNTIY; J: TRBJ1-3; V: TRBV7-9
CDR3: ASSASPSTSSRADEQF; J: TRBJ2-1; V: TRBV7-9
CDR3: ASSSGGGLYEQY; J: TRBJ2-7; V: TRBV5-1
CDR3: ASSLALGISDTQY; J: TRBJ2-3; V: TRBV7-2
CDR3: ASSQGQGRGEQY; J: TRBJ2-7; V: TRBV18
CDR3: ASSVQGESYEQY; J: TRBJ2-7; V: TRBV9
CDR3: ASSYRDTRQPQH; J: TRBJ1-5; V: TRBV27
CDR3: ASSLRGTDNQPQH; J: TRBJ1-5; V: TRBV27
CDR3: ASSIQGTRDYEQY; J: TRBJ2-7; V: TRBV19
CDR3: ASSMGGYQETQY; J: TRBJ2-5; V: TRBV19
CDR3: ASSGTAYEQY; J: TRBJ2-7; V: TRBV5-4
CDR3: ASGMQGHQETQY; J: TRBJ2-5; V: TRBV6-5